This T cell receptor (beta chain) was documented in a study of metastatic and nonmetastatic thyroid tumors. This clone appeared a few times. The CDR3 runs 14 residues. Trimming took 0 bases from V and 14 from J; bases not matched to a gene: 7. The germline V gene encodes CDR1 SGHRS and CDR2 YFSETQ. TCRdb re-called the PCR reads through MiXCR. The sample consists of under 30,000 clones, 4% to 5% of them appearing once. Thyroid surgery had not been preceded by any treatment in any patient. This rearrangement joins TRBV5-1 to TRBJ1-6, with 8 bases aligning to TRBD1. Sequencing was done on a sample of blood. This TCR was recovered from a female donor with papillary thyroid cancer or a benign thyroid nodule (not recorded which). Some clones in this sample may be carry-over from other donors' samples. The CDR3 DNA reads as TGCGCCAGCAGCTTGGGGACAGGGATCGTAGCCCTCCACTTT. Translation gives CASSLGTGIVALHF.